A single TCR beta chain is shown here with its context. The antigen remains undetermined. This sample was included in a study of OX40 agonist ivuxolimab in advanced cancers. Assay used: immunoSEQ multiplex PCR; TCRdb lists only in-frame clones, some missing. The sample shows 60,000 to 75,000 clones, almost 95% of them seen only once. Study-wide findings and caveats: At 0.1 to 3.0 mg/kg and by week 6, clonal expansion occurred in CD4+ and CD8+ blood T cells. No antigen was identified for the clonally expanded peripheral T cells. Normalized T-cell clonal expansion was also low in a subset of nonresponders.

Germline V CDR1 and CDR2: SGDLS, YYNGEE. The CDR3 is made up of 13 amino acids. The V gene lost 0 bases and the J gene lost 4 bases, with 8 bases spanning the gap. The J gene is TRBJ2-7, the V gene TRBV9, with D perhaps matching TRBD1 or TRBD2 (5 bases each). This receptor was taken from an adult with an advanced solid tumor such as melanoma, head and neck, liver or kidney cancer. Material: CD4+ or CD8+ T cells sorted from blood, obtained in a trial of the OX40 agonist ivuxolimab. CDR3 nucleotide sequence: TGTGCCAGCAGCGTAGGCGAGGGGTACGAGCAGTACTTC. It encodes CASSVGEGYEQYF.